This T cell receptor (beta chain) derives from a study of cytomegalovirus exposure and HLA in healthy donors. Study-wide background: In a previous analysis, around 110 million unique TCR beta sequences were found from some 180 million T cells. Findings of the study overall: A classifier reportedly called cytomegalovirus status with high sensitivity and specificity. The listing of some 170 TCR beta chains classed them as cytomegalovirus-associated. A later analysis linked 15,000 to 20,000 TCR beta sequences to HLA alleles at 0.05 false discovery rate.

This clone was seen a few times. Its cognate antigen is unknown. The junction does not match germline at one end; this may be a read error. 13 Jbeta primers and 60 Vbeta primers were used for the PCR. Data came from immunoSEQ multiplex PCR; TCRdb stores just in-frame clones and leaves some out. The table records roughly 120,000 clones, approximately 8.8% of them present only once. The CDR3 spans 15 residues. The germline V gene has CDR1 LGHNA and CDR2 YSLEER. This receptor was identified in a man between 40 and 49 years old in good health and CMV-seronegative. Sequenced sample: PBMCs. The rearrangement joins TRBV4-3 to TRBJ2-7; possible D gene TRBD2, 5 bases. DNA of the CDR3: TGCGCCAGCAGCCAACAAAGGAAAGGGAGCTACGCGCAGTACTTC. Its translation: CASSQQRKGSYAQYF.